These T cell receptor beta chains were read from a single sample in a study of patients and donors after allogeneic stem cell transplantation. TCRdb re-called the RT-PCR reads through MiXCR, storing one row per CDR3 protein. The sample lists roughly 940,000 distinct CDR3 sequences; roughly 18% were seen once. The sequencing sample was made of blood, either unsorted or a sorted T cell fraction (not recorded which). All receptors come from a human donor who was either an allogeneic HSCT recipient or a stem cell or donor lymphocyte infusion donor (not recorded which). It is not recorded whose cells these are; they may come from a transplant donor. Both conserved end residues are part of each CDR3. The D gene is left open where the match is weak. The size entry is marked missing in some rows and otherwise reads once, few, many or a size class.

clone_size j_call d_call v_call cdr3_nt cdr3_aa
. TRBJ2-5 . TRBV30 TGTGCCTGGATTGGGGAGACCCAGTACTTC CAWIGETQYF
. TRBJ1-1 . TRBV15 TGTGCCACCAGCAGATTCGGGTTTAGAGGCACTGAAGCTTTCTTT CATSRFGFRGTEAFF
. TRBJ1-5 . TRBV18 TGTGCCAGCTCACCCCAGGTCGTCGGCAATCAGCCCCAGCATTTT CASSPQVVGNQPQHF
. TRBJ2-7 TRBD1 TRBV27 TGTGCCAGCAGTTTACTAGGGGGACAGTCGACCTACGAGCAGTACTTC CASSLLGGQSTYEQYF
. TRBJ2-5 TRBD2 TRBV6-2/TRBV6-3 TGTGCCAGCAGCACCCTAGCGGGGGAGGATCAAGAGACCCAGTACTTC CASSTLAGEDQETQYF
. TRBJ2-1 . TRBV2 TGTGCCAGCAGCCTCGCAGGGGTGCCGTTCTTC CASSLAGVPFF
. TRBJ2-7 . TRBV19 TGTGCCAGTAGTAGGGAACAGGGTTACTTGGAGGAGCAGTACTTC CASSREQGYLEEQYF
few TRBJ1-2 . TRBV29-1 TGCAGCGTTTCGGAAGGATCGGAAGGCTACACCTTC CSVSEGSEGYTF
many TRBJ2-2 . TRBV5-1 TGCGCCAGCAGCTTGGCGACAATGACCGGGGAGCTGTTTTTT CASSLATMTGELFF
few TRBJ2-3 . TRBV9 TGTGCCAGCAGCGTAGTCGCCTCTCAAGATACGCAGTATTTT CASSVVASQDTQYF
. TRBJ2-5 . TRBV7-9 TGTGCCAGCAGCTTGGACCGGGGCCTCCAGGAGCAAGAGACCCAGTACTTC CASSLDRGLQEQETQYF
. TRBJ2-1 . TRBV11-3 TGTGCCAGCAGTTACGCGACGGGTGAGCAGTTCTTC CASSYATGEQFF
few TRBJ2-1 TRBD2 TRBV18 TGTGCCAGCTCATTGCAGCAGCGGGGTGAGCAGTTCTTC CASSLQQRGEQFF
many TRBJ2-7 . TRBV14 TGTGCCAGCAGCCAGTACTACGAGCAGTACTTC CASSQYYEQYF